Following are 7 T cell receptor beta chains from one sample sequenced in a study of blood T cell repertoires in COVID-19. The data were produced by immunoSEQ multiplex PCR, yet TCRdb's version contains in-frame clones alone and is incomplete. The sample contains roughly 220,000 clones, around 84% of which appear only once. The sequencing sample was made of peripheral blood. These TCRs come from a man aged 50-59 years who had recovered from COVID-19.

The J gene is TRBJ1-4, the V gene TRBV28, with D hard to call. Germline assignment: CDR1 MDHEN and CDR2 SYDVKM. This CDR3 is 11 amino acids long. V lost 5 bases to trimming and J lost 5 bases, with 3 bases between them. CDR3 coding DNA: TGTGCCAGCAGTCTGAATGAAAAACTGTTTTTT. This codes for CASSLNEKLFF. Complete variable domain (other parts from reference TRBV28 and TRBJ1-4): DVKVTQSSRYLVKRTGEKVFLECVQDMDHENMFWYRQDPGLGLRLIYFSYDVKMKEKGDIPEGYSVSREKKERFSLILESASTNQTSMYLCASSLNEKLFFGSGTQLSVL.

The V gene is TRBV5-5, the J gene TRBJ1-2; D is undetermined. The V gene's germline CDR1 is SGHKS and CDR2 YYEKEE (reference sequence). Trimming took off 0 bases at V and 3 bases at J, with 12 bases between the two ends. The CDR3 length is 15 residues. The CDR3 bases are TGTGCCAGCAGCTTGGCGGCGGGGAAAGACTATGGCTACACCTTC. Its translation is CASSLAAGKDYGYTF. Full variable domain (outside the CDR3, taken from reference TRBV5-5 and TRBJ1-2): DAGVTQSPTHLIKTRGQQVTLRCSPISGHKSVSWYQQVLGQGPQFIFQYYEKEERGRGNFPDRFSARQFPNYSSELNVNALLLGDSALYLCASSLAAGKDYGYTFGSGTRLTVV.

The chain has TRBV11-2 and TRBJ2-3; 9 bases fit TRBD2. Germline V gene lookup returns CDR1 SGHAT and CDR2 FQNNGV. The CDR3 length is 15 residues. V shed 2 bases, J shed 4 bases, and the junction held 4 bases outside the gene matches. CDR3 residues: CASSLSGLAADTQYF. For the CDR3, the DNA is TGTGCCAGCAGCTTATCGGGACTAGCCGCAGATACGCAGTATTTT.

The rearrangement links TRBV5-4 to TRBJ2-3; TRBD1 might be the D (6 bases). V lost 5 bases, J lost 1 base, and 14 bases lay in between. Germline V gene sequence: CDR1 SGHNT, CDR2 YYREEE (reference sequence). The CDR3 sequence is 15 residues long. The CDR3 DNA follows: TGTGCCAGCAGTATACGGACAGAACGCACAGATACGCAGTATTTT. It yields the protein CASSIRTERTDTQYF.

V and J are TRBV6-1 and TRBJ2-7, with 9 bases aligning to TRBD1. V was clipped by 3 bases and J by 0 bases; unmatched bases: 3. Per the germline V gene, CDR1 is MNHNS and CDR2 is SASEGT. This CDR3 contains 15 residues. The CDR3 sequence is CASSEVTGGSYEQYF. The DNA of the CDR3 is TGTGCCAGCAGTGAGGTGACAGGGGGCTCCTACGAGCAGTACTTC.

CDR3 sequence (DNA): TGTGCCAGACAGGGACGGAGCAATCAGCCCCAGCATTTT. Protein sequence: CARQGRSNQPQHF. The V and J genes are TRBV6-7 and TRBJ1-5; TRBD1 might be the D (6 bases). TRBV6-7 is an open reading frame, and its role is uncertain. The germline V and J ends were trimmed by 9 bases and 1 base, with 10 bases remaining between them. CDR3 length: 13 residues.

This clone appeared a few times. The genes are TRBV7-9 and TRBJ1-1, with TRBD1 identical over 8 bases. The CDR3 is made up of 13 amino acids. Germline lookup yields CDR1 SEHNR and CDR2 FQNEAQ (reference sequence). Unmatched junction bases numbered 6, after V lost 8 bases and J lost 4 bases. The CDR3 DNA is TGTGCCAGCTCGTGGACAGGGAGCACTGAAGCTTTCTTT. It yields the protein CASSWTGSTEAFF.